This entry is about one TCR beta chain. This specimen belongs to a study of blood T cell repertoires in COVID-19. Background on the study: Material from acute and convalescent COVID-19 was sourced from the United States, Italy and Spain. T cells, B-cell-depleted T cells, or PBMCs supplied cDNA or gDNA.

Repertoires were generated with immunoSEQ multiplex PCR, while TCRdb's copy carries only in-frame clones and drops some. In the table there are over 150,000 clones, 70% to 80% of which are singletons. V was clipped by 4 bases and J by 3 bases, with 16 bases between them. The CDR3 runs 15 residues. Per germline, CDR1 MNHEY and CDR2 SVGAGI. The rearrangement uses TRBV6-5 and TRBJ2-7; D might be TRBD1 (6 bases). This TCR was sampled from a man aged 55-75 years with acute or convalescent COVID-19. The sample comprised peripheral blood. The CDR3 region is CASSWVSGENYEQYF. DNA for the CDR3: TGTGCCAGCAGTTGGGTGTCAGGGGAAAACTACGAGCAGTACTTC.